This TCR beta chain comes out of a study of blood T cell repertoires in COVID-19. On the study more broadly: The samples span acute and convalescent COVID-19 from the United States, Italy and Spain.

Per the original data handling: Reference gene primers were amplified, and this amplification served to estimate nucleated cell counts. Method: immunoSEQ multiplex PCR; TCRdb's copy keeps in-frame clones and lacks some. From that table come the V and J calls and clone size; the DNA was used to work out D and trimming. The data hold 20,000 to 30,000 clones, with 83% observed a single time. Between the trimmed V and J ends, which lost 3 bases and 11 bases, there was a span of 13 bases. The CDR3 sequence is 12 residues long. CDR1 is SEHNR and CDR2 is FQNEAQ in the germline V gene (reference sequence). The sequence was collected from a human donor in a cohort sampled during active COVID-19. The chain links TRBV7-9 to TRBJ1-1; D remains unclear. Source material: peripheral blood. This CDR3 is CASSFPGDEAFF. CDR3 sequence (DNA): TGTGCCAGCAGCTTTCCCGGGGATGAGGCTTTCTTT. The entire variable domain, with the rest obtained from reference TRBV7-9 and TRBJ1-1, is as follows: DTGVSQNPRHKITKRGQNVTFRCDPISEHNRLYWYRQTLGQGPEFLTYFQNEAQLEKSRLLSDRFSAERPKGSFSTLEIQRTEQGDSAMYLCASSFPGDEAFFGQGTRLTVV.